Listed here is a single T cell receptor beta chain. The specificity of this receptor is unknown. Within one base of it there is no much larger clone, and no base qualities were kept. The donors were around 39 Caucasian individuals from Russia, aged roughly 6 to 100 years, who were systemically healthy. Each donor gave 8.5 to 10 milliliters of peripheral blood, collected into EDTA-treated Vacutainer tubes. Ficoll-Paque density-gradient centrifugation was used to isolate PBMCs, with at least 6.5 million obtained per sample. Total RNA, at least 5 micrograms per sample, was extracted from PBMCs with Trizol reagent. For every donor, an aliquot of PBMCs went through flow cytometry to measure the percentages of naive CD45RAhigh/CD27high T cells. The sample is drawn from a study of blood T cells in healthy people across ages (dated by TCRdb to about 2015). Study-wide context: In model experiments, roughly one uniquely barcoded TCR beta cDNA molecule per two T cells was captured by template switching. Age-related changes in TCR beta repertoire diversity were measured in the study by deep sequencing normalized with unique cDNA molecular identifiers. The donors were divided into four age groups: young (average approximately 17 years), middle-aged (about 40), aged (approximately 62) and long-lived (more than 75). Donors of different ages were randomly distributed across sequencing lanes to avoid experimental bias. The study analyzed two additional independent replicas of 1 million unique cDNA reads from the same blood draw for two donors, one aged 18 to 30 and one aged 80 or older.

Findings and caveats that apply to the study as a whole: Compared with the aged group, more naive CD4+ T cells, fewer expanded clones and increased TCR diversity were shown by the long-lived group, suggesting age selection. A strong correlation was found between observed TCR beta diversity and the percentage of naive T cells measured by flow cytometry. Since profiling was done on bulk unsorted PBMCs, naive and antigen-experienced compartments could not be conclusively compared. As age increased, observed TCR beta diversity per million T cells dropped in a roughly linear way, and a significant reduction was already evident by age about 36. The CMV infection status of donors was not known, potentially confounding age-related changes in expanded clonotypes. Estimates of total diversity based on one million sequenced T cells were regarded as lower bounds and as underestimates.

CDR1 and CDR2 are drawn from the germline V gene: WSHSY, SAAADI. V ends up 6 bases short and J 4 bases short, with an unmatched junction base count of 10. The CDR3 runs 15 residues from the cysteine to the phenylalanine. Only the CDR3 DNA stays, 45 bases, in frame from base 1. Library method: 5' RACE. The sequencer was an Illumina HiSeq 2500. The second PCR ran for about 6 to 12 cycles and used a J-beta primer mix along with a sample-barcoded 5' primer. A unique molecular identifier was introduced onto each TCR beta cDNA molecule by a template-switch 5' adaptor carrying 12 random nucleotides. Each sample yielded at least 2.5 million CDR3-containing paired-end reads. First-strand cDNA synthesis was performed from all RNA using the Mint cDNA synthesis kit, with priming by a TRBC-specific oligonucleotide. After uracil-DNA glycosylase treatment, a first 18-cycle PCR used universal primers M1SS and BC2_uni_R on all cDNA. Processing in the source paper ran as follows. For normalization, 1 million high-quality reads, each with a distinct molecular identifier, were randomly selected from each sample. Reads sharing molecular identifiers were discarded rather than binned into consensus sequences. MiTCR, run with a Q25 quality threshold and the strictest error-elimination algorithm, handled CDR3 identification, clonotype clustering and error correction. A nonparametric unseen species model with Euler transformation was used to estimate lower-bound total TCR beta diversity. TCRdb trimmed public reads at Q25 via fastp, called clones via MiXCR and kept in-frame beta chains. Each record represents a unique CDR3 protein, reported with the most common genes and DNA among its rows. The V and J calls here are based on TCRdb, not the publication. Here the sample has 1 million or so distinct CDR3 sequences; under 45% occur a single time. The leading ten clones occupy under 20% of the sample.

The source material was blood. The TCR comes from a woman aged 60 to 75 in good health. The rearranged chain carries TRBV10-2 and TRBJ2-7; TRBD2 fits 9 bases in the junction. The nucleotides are TGCGCCAGCAGCAAAATAGCGGGGGCAAGGTACGAGCAGTACTTC. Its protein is CASSKIAGARYEQYF.